This is a list of T cell receptor beta chains from one sample in a study of cytomegalovirus exposure and HLA in healthy donors. Produced via immunoSEQ multiplex PCR; TCRdb's table is partial and in-frame only. The data show about 150,000 clones, and the top ten clones hold around 1.7%. Sequencing used PBMCs. Receptor source: a woman aged 50 to 60 in good health and CMV-seronegative. Both conserved end residues are part of each CDR3. D genes are given only for firm matches.

d_call | j_call | v_call | cdr3_nt | cdr3_aa
. | TRBJ1-5 | TRBV27 | TGTGCCAGCAGTCCCGCTGGGGGCGGTCAGCCCCAGCATTTT | CASSPAGGGQPQHF
. | TRBJ1-1 | TRBV7-8 | TGTGCCAGCAGCTTAGCCCTACAGGGTTTGGCTGAAGCTTTCTTT | CASSLALQGLAEAFF
. | TRBJ1-5 | TRBV30 | TGTGCCTGGAGCACACCCGCCTGGGGGGGCAATCAGCCCCAGCATTTT | CAWSTPAWGGNQPQHF
. | TRBJ2-3 | TRBV4-3 | TGCGCCAGCAGCCAAGATTCCGAGGATACGCAGTATTTT | CASSQDSEDTQYF
TRBD2 | TRBJ2-1 | TRBV2 | TGTGCCAGCAGGACTAGCGGGAGATACAATGAGCAGTTCTTC | CASRTSGRYNEQFF
TRBD2 | TRBJ2-1 | TRBV7-7 | TGTGCTAGCAGCTTAGGGGCTAGCGGGGGAGTTAATGAGCAGTTCTTC | CASSLGASGGVNEQFF
TRBD2 | TRBJ2-1 | TRBV19 | TGTGCCAGTAGTATTCATCCTAGCGGGAGTTCCTACAATGAGCAGTTCTTC | CASSIHPSGSSYNEQFF
. | TRBJ1-5 | TRBV5-6 | TGTGCCAGCAGCCACGGAGGGGGCAATCAGCCCCAGCATTTT | CASSHGGGNQPQHF
TRBD2 | TRBJ2-1 | TRBV9 | TGTGCCAGCAGCTTTAGCGGGTCCGCCTACAATGAGCAGTTCTTC | CASSFSGSAYNEQFF
. | TRBJ2-7 | TRBV10-3 | TGTGCCATCGGAGCGACCACCTACGAGCAGTACTTC | CAIGATTYEQYF
TRBD1 | TRBJ1-2 | TRBV30 | TGTGCCTGGATTCAGGACAGGGTGGGAGGCTACACCTTC | CAWIQDRVGGYTF
TRBD1 | TRBJ2-7 | TRBV15 | TGTGCCACCAGCCAAGACAGGGGTGGGTACGAGCAGTACTTC | CATSQDRGGYEQYF
. | TRBJ1-2 | TRBV6-6 | TGTGCCAGCAGAACACAGGGATCTAACTATGGCTACACCTTC | CASRTQGSNYGYTF
. | TRBJ1-2 | TRBV27 | TGTGCCAGCAGTCGGGGACATTCTAACTATGGCTACACCTTC | CASSRGHSNYGYTF
TRBD2 | TRBJ2-1 | TRBV4-2 | TGTGCCAGCAGCCCCCGGCGGGAGCGGTACAATGAGCAGTTCTTC | CASSPRRERYNEQFF
. | TRBJ1-2 | TRBV5-1 | TGCGCCAGCAGCCCGCTCGAGGCGGTTAGCTACACCTTC | CASSPLEAVSYTF
. | TRBJ1-5 | TRBV28 | TGTGCCAGCAGTCAATGGGCCTCAGGGGGCAATCAGCCCCAGCATTTT | CASSQWASGGNQPQHF
. | TRBJ1-5 | TRBV19 | TGTGCCAGTAGTGCCGGTGGTTATTATCAGCCCCAGCATTTT | CASSAGGYYQPQHF
TRBD2 | TRBJ2-5 | TRBV12-5 | TGTGCTAGTGCCGGCGGGGGGGTTCAACAAGAGACCCAGTACTTC | CASAGGGVQQETQYF
TRBD2 | TRBJ2-1 | TRBV7-9 | TGTGCCAGCAGCCCGATAGCGGGAGCCTACAATGAGCAGTTCTTC | CASSPIAGAYNEQFF
TRBD1 | TRBJ2-2 | TRBV27 | TGTGCCAGCAGTTTAGGACAGGGGGCTTTCCGGGAGCTGTTTTTT | CASSLGQGAFRELFF
. | TRBJ1-4 | TRBV20-1 | TGCAGTGCTCCCCTGGAAAAACTGTTTTTT | CSAPLEKLFF
TRBD1 | TRBJ1-2 | TRBV2 | TGTGCCAGCAGTGAAGTTCCAGGGGGCTATGGCTACACCTTC | CASSEVPGGYGYTF
TRBD1 | TRBJ2-6 | TRBV10-3 | TGTGCCATCAGCCTCGGGACAGCAGAGGTCTCTGGGGCCAACGTCCTGACTTTC | CAISLGTAEVSGANVLTF
TRBD2 | TRBJ2-7 | TRBV15 | TGTGCCACCAGCAGAGGGGTAGCGGGCTACGAGCAGTACTTC | CATSRGVAGYEQYF
. | TRBJ1-6 | TRBV6-5 | TGTGCCAGCACCTTTGACAGACCTCATAATTCACCCCTCCACTTT | CASTFDRPHNSPLHF
TRBD1 | TRBJ2-1 | TRBV5-6 | TGTGCCAGCAGCGACCGGGACAGGTACTACAATGAGCAGTTCTTC | CASSDRDRYYNEQFF
. | TRBJ2-5 | TRBV6-5 | TGTGCCAGCAGTTACGGCTCGACAGGCCTCGGAGAGACCCAGTACTTC | CASSYGSTGLGETQYF
. | TRBJ2-3 | TRBV7-8 | TGTGCCAGCAGCTTATCGGGTAGCGTTCGTACAGATACGCAGTATTTT | CASSLSGSVRTDTQYF
. | TRBJ1-2 | TRBV28 | TGTGCCAGCAGTTTATCAGGAGGGTGGGGCTATGGCTACACCTTC | CASSLSGGWGYGYTF
. | TRBJ2-1 | TRBV11-3 | TGTGCCAGCAGCTTAGGGGTCAGGGCTGAGCAGTTCTTC | CASSLGVRAEQFF
TRBD2 | TRBJ2-2 | TRBV19 | TGTGCCAGTACGGGAGGGGCAGGGAGGAGTACCGGGGAGCTGTTTTTT | CASTGGAGRSTGELFF
. | TRBJ2-7 | TRBV21-1 | TGTGCCAGCAGCATTAGCGGGGTTCTGTTCGAGCAGTACTTC | CASSISGVLFEQYF
. | TRBJ1-1 | TRBV30 | TGTGCCTGGAGTCAAACTGGCGGGGACACTGAAGCTTTCTTT | CAWSQTGGDTEAFF
TRBD2 | TRBJ2-3 | TRBV5-1 | TGCGCCAGCAGCTTGGCGGTCGCGGGAGTGGGCACAGATACGCAGTATTTT | CASSLAVAGVGTDTQYF
TRBD2 | TRBJ2-2 | TRBV30 | TGTGCCTGGATCTCAAGACTAGCGCGAAACACCGGGGAGCTGTTTTTT | CAWISRLARNTGELFF
TRBD2 | TRBJ2-1 | TRBV9 | TGTGCCAGCAGCGTAGAGGGGACTAGAAGGTACAATGAGCAGTTCTTC | CASSVEGTRRYNEQFF
TRBD1 | TRBJ1-5 | TRBV6-1 | TGTGCCAGCGGGCCAGGGGGTTATCGGCCCCAGCATTTT | CASGPGGYRPQHF
. | TRBJ1-1 | TRBV5-4 | TGTGCCAGCAGCCCGAGGGTGAACACTGAAGCTTTCTTT | CASSPRVNTEAFF
. | TRBJ1-2 | TRBV25-1 | TGTGCCAGCAGCCAGGGTTGGGGCTACACCTTC | CASSQGWGYTF
TRBD1 | TRBJ1-5 | TRBV6-4 | TGTGCCAGCAGTGACTCGACAGGGACTCAGCCCCAGCATTTT | CASSDSTGTQPQHF
TRBD1 | TRBJ2-5 | TRBV18 | TGTGCCAGCTCACCACCGGGACAGGGTTTAAAGACCCAGTACTTC | CASSPPGQGLKTQYF
TRBD2 | TRBJ2-1 | TRBV4-1 | TGCGCCAGCAGCCTTTGGGGGGGGAAGATGAGCTCCTACAATGAGCAGTTCTTC | CASSLWGGKMSSYNEQFF
TRBD1 | TRBJ2-6 | TRBV30 | TGTGCCTGGAGTCACAGGGGGGCCCTCTCTGGGGCCAACGTCCTGACTTTC | CAWSHRGALSGANVLTF
TRBD2 | TRBJ2-1 | TRBV28 | TGTGCCAGCAGTTCCGGGACTAGCGGGGGGTGGGGTGAGCAGTTCTTC | CASSSGTSGGWGEQFF
. | TRBJ2-7 | TRBV28 | TGTGCCAGCAGTCGCAGGGCGGGGTCCTACGAGCAGTACTTC | CASSRRAGSYEQYF
TRBD2 | TRBJ2-7 | TRBV4-1 | TGCGCCAGCAGCCCTAGCGGGGCCCACGAGCAGTACTTC | CASSPSGAHEQYF